This TCR beta chain was documented in a study of OX40 agonist ivuxolimab in advanced cancers. Broader study findings: CD8+ T cells (on average) carried more expanded clones than CD4+ T cells.

Individuals having autoimmune disease history or systemic immunosuppression were not enrolled. Sampling of blood occurred at baseline, cycle 4 day 1, and cycle 7 day 1. Clones were sequenced by immunoSEQ multiplex PCR, and TCRdb holds only the in-frame ones, with some missing. The sample includes about 74,000 clones, around 89% of them seen just once. Of note for this clone: Its specificity is not known.

This receptor was taken from an adult with an advanced solid tumor such as melanoma, head and neck, liver or kidney cancer. This sample comprised CD4+ or CD8+ T cells sorted from blood, obtained in a trial of the OX40 agonist ivuxolimab.

CDR3 sequence (DNA): TGTGCCAGCAGCTTCGGGGGGAGGGTTGATGAGCAGTTCTTC. This gives the protein CASSFGGRVDEQFF. This chain connects TRBV7-3 to TRBJ2-1, with TRBD2 identical over 7 bases. Germline lookup yields CDR1 SGHTA and CDR2 FQGTGA. V lost 3 bases and J lost 8; bases outside the gene matches: 7. The CDR3 runs to 14 residues. Looking up the rest from reference TRBV7-3 and TRBJ2-1 gives the full variable domain: GAGVSQTPSNKVTEKGKYVELRCDPISGHTALYWYRQSLGQGPEFLIYFQGTGAADDSGLPNDRFFAVRPEGSVSTLKIQRTERGDSAVYLCASSFGGRVDEQFFGPGTRLTVL.